This T cell receptor beta chain was profiled in a study of cytomegalovirus exposure and HLA in healthy donors. Study in general: Out of approximately 170 million T cells, an earlier analysis found some 110 million unique TCR beta sequences in total. Assignment to the Caucasian-associated ancestry cluster applied to approximately 80% of the approximately 360 genotyped donors. Study results and caveats: Presence/absence analyses assumed roughly uniform sequencing depth across donors.

Primers for the PCR totalled 60 Vbeta and 13 Jbeta. TCRdb's table, derived via immunoSEQ multiplex PCR, lists solely in-frame clones and lacks some. The sample yields over 70,000 clones, approximately 70% seen once. In the case of this clone: Its matching antigen is unknown.

This CDR3 comprises 13 residues. From germline, CDR1 is ENHRY and CDR2 SYGVKD. After removal of 8 bases from V and 7 bases from J, the junction contained 3 bases not matched to a gene. The sequenced sample was PBMCs. The V call is TRBV10-3, the J call TRBJ2-1, with 12 nucleotides matching TRBD2. This clonotype was obtained from a woman in her forties or fifties in good health and CMV-seropositive. The CDR3 spells CAIEGTSGNEQFF. Written as DNA, the CDR3 is TGTGCCATCGAGGGGACTAGCGGGAATGAGCAGTTCTTC.